Listed here is a single T cell receptor beta chain. What it binds is not known. Assay: immunoSEQ multiplex PCR; the TCRdb copy retains only in-frame clones and omits some. The repertoire includes 150,000 to 200,000 clones, about 83% of them detected once, and more than 1.2% sits in the top ten. CDR1 is SGDLS and CDR2 is YYNGEE in the germline V gene. This CDR3 is 12 amino acids long. Trimming took off 3 bases at V and 4 bases at J, with 7 bases between the two ends. These data originate in a study of cytomegalovirus exposure and HLA in healthy donors. Study-wide results and caveats: Diagnosis of cytomegalovirus status made by the classifier reportedly showed high specificity and sensitivity. Rarity characterized most TCR sequences, yet some public TCRs appeared in many donors. In vitro work confirmed that three CMV-associated chains recognize CMV antigens.

This clonotype was obtained from a woman younger than 35 in good health and CMV-seronegative. Sequenced material: PBMCs. V is TRBV9 and J is TRBJ2-5; weak D call: TRBD1 (5 bases). The CDR3 DNA sequence: TGTGCCAGCAGCGCGCAGGGAGAGACCCAGTACTTC. As protein: CASSAQGETQYF. The full variable domain, its missing parts supplied by reference TRBV9 and TRBJ2-5, is DSGVTQTPKHLITATGQRVTLRCSPRSGDLSVYWYQQSLDQGLQFLIQYYNGEERAKGNILERFSAQQFPDLHSELNLSSLELGDSALYFCASSAQGETQYFGPGTRLLVL.